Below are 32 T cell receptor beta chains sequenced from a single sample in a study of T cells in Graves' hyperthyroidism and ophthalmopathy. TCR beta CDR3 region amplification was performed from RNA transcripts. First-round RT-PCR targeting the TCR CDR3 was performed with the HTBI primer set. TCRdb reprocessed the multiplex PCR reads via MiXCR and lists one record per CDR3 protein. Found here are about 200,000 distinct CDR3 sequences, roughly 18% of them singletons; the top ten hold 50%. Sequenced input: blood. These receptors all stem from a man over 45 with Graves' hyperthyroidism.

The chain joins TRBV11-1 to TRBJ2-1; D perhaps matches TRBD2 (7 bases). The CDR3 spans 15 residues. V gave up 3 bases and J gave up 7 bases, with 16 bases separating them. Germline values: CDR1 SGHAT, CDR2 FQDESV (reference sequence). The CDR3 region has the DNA TGTGCCAGCAGCTTCGGGGGGCTGTTAAGGAATGAGCAGTTCTTC. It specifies CASSFGGLLRNEQFF. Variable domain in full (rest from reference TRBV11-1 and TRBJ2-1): EAEVAQSPRYKITEKSQAVAFWCDPISGHATLYWYRQILGQGPELLVQFQDESVVDDSQLPKDRFSAERLKGVDSTLKIQPAELGDSAMYLCASSFGGLLRNEQFFGPGTRLTVL.

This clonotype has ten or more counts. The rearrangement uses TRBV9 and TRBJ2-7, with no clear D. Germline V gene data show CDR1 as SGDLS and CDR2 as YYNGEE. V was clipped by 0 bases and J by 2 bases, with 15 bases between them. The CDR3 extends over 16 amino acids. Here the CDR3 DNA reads TGTGCCAGCAGCGTAGAGGTAGATTCCGGGCCCTACGAGCAGTACTTC. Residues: CASSVEVDSGPYEQYF.

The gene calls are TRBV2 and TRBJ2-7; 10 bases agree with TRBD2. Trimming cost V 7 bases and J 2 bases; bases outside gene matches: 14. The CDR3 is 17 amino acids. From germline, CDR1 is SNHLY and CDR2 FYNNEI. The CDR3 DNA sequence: TGTGCCAGCACCCTTAGTGCTAGCGGGAGAGGGGCCTACGAGCAGTACTTC. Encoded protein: CASTLSASGRGAYEQYF.

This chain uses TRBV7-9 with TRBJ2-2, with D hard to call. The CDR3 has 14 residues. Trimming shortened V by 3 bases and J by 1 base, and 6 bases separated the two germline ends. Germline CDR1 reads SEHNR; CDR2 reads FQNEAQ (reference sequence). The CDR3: CASSLVGNTGELFF. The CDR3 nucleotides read TGTGCCAGCAGCTTGGTGGGGAACACCGGGGAGCTGTTTTTT.

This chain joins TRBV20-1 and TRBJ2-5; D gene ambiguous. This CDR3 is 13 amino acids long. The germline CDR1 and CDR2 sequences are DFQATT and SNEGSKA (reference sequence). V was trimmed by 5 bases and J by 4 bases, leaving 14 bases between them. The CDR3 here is CSAWVAGGETQYF. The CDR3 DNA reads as TGCAGTGCTTGGGTGGCCGGCGGAGAGACCCAGTACTTC.

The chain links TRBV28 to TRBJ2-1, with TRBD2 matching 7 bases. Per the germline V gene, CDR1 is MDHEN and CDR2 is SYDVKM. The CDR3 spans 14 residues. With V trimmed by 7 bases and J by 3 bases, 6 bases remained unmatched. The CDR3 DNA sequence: TGTGCCAGCAATACGGGGGGAATCTACAATGAGCAGTTCTTC. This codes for CASNTGGIYNEQFF.

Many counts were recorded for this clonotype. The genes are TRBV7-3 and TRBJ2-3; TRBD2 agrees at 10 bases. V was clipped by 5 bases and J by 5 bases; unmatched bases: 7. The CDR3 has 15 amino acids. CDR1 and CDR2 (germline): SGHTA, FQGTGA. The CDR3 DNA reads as TGTGCCAGCAGCCCAGCGGGGGGGGCGGGAGATACGCAGTATTTT. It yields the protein CASSPAGGAGDTQYF.

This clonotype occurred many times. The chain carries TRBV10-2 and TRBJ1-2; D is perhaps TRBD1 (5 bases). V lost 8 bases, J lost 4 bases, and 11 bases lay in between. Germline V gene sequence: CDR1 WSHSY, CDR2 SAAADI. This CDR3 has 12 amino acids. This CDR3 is CASSDSTYGYTF. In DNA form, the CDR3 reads TGCGCCAGCTCAGACAGTACCTATGGCTACACCTTC.

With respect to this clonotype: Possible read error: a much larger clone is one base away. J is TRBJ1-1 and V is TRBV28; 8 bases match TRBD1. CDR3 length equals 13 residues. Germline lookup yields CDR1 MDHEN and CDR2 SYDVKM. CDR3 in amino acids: CASSLTGAADAFF. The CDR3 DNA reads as TGTGCCAGCAGCTTGACAGGGGCCGCTGACGCTTTCTTT.

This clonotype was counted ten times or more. CDR3 nucleotide sequence: TGTGCCAGCAGTTCCCAGCGGGAGAGACCCACAGATACGCAGTATTTT. As protein: CASSSQRERPTDTQYF. The genes are TRBV28 and TRBJ2-3; 8 bases are a match to TRBD2. Trimming at V came to 4 bases and at J to 2 bases, leaving 8 bases not matched to a gene. CDR1 and CDR2 from the germline V gene are MDHEN and SYDVKM. CDR3 length: 16 residues.

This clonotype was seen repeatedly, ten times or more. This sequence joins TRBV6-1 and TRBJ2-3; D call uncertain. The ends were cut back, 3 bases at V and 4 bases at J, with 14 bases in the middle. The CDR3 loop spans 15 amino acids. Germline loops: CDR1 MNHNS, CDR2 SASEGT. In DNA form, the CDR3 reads TGTGCCAGCAGTGACTCGGTGGGGAACTCAGATACGCAGTATTTT. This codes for CASSDSVGNSDTQYF.

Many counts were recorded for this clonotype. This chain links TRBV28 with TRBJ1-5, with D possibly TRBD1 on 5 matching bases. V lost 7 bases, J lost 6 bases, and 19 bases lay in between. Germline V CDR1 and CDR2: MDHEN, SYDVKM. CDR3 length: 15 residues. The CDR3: CASTSGRRRGQPQHF. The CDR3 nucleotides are TGTGCCAGCACCTCGGGGAGAAGAAGGGGTCAGCCCCAGCATTTT.

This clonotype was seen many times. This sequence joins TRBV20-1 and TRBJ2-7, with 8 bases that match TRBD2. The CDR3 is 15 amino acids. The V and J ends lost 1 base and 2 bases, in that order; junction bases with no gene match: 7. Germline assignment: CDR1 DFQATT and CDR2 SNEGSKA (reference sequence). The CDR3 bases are TGCAGTGCTAGAGGGGACGGGAGGGCCCCCTACGAGCAGTACTTC. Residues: CSARGDGRAPYEQYF.

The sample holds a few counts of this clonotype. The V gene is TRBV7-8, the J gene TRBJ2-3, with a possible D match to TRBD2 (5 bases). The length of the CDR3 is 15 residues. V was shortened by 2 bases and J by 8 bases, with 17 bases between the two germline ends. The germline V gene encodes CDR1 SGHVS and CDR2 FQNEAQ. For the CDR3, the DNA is TGTGCCAGCAGCTTACACCAGACGCCAAGCGGTACGCAGTATTTT. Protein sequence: CASSLHQTPSGTQYF.

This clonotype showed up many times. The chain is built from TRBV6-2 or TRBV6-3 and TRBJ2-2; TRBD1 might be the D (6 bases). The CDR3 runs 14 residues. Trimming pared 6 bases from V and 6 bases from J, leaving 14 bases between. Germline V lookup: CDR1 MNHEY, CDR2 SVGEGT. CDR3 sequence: CASRTQGWAGELFF. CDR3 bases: TGTGCCAGCAGAACCCAGGGGTGGGCCGGGGAGCTGTTTTTT.

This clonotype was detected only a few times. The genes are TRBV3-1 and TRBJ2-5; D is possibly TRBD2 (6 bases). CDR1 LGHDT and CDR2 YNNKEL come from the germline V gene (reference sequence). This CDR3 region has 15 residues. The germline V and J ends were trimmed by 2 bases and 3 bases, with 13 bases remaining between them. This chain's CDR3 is CASSQIGGEEETQYF. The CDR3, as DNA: TGTGCCAGCAGCCAAATAGGAGGGGAGGAAGAGACCCAGTACTTC.

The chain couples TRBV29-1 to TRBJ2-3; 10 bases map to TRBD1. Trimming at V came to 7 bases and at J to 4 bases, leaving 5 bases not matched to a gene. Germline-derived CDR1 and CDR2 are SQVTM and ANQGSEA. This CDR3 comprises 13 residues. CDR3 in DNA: TGCAGCGCTATGACAGGGGGCGCAGATACGCAGTATTTT. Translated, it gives CSAMTGGADTQYF.

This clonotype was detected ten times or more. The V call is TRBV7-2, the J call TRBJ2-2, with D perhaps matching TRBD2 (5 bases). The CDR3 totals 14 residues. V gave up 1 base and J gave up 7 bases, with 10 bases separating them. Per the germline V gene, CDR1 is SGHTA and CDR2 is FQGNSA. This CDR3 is CASSLGLLVGELFF. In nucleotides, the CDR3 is TGTGCCAGCAGCTTAGGACTATTGGTCGGGGAGCTGTTTTTT.

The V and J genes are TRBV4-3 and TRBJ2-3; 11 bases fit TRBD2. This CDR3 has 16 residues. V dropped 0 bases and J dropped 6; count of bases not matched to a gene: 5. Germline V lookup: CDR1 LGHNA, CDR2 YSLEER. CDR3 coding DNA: TGCGCCAGCAGCCAAGACCTGGCTAGCGGGAGGGATACGCAGTATTTT. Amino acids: CASSQDLASGRDTQYF.

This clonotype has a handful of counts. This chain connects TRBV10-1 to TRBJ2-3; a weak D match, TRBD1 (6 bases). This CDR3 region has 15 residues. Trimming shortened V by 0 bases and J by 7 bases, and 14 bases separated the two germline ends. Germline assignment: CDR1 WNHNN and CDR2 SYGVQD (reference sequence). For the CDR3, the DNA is TGCGCCAGCAGTGAGTCACCCCGAGGGGGTTATACGCAGTATTTT. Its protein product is CASSESPRGGYTQYF.

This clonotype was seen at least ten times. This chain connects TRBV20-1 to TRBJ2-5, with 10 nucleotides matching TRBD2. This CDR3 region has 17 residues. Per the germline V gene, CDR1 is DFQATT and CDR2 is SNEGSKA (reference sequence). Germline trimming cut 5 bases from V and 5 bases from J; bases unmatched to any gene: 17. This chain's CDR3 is CSASGTSDSSSRETQYF. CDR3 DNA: TGCAGTGCTTCCGGGACTAGCGACTCCTCCTCCCGGGAGACCCAGTACTTC.

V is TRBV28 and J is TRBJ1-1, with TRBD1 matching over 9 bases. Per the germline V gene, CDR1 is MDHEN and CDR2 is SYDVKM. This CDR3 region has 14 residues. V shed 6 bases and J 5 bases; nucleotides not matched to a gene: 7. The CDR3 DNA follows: TGTGCCAGCAGGCTACAGGGGGCGCAAACTGAAGCTTTCTTT. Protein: CASRLQGAQTEAFF.

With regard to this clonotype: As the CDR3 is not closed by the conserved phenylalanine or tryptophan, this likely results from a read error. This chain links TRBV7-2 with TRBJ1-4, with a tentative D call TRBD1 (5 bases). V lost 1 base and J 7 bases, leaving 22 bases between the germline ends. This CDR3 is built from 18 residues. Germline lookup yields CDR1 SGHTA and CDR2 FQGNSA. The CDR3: CASSLGQHGGVGVEKLFI. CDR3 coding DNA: TGTGCCAGCAGCTTAGGACAGCACGGCGGGGTGGGGGTTGAAAAACTGTTTATT.

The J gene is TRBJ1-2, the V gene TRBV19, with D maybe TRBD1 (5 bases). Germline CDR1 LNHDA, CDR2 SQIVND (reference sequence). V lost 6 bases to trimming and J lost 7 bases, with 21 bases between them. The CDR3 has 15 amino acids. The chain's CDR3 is CASSASQGPWGGYTF. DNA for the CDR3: TGTGCCAGTAGCGCATCCCAGGGCCCTTGGGGTGGCTACACCTTC. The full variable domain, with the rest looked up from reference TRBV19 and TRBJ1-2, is DGGITQSPKYLFRKEGQNVTLSCEQNLNHDAMYWYRQDPGQGLRLIYYSQIVNDFQKGDIAEGYSVSREKKESFPLTVTSAQKNPTAFYLCASSASQGPWGGYTFGSGTRLTVV.

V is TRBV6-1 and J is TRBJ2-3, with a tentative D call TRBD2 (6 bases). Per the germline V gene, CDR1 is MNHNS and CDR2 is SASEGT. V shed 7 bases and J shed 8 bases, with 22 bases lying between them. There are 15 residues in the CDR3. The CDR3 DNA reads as TGTGCCAGCATGGAGGGGCTAGCGACTCGCGGTACGCAGTATTTT. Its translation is CASMEGLATRGTQYF.

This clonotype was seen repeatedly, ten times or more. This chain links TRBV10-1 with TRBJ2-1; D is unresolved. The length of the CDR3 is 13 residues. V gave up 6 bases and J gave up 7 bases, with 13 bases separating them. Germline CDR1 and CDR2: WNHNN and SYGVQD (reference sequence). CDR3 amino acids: CASSPGPMNEQFF. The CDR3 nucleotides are TGCGCCAGCAGCCCGGGTCCTATGAATGAGCAGTTCTTC.

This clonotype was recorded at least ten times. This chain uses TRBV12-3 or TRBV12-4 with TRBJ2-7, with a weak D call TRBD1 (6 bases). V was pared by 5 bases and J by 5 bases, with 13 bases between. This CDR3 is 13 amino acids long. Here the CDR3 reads CASSASGENEQYF. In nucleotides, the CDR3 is TGTGCCAGCAGTGCCTCAGGGGAGAACGAGCAGTACTTC.

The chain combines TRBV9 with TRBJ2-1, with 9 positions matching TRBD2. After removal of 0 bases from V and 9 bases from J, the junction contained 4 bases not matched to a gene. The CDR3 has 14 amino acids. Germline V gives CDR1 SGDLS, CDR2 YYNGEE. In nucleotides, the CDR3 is TGTGCCAGCAGCGTAGGTAGCGGGAGCAGTGAGCAGTTCTTC. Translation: CASSVGSGSSEQFF.

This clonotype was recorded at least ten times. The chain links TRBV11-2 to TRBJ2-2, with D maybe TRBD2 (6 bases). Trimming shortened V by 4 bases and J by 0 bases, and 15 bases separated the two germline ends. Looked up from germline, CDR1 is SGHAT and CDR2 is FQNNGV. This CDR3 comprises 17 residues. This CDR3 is CASSWTTGTPNTGELFF. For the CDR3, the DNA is TGTGCCAGCAGCTGGACCACCGGGACTCCGAACACCGGGGAGCTGTTTTTT. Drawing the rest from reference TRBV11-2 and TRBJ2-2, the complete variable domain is EAGVAQSPRYKIIEKRQSVAFWCNPISGHATLYWYQQILGQGPKLLIQFQNNGVVDDSQLPKDRFSAERLKGVDSTLKIQPAKLEDSAVYLCASSWTTGTPNTGELFFGEGSRLTVL.

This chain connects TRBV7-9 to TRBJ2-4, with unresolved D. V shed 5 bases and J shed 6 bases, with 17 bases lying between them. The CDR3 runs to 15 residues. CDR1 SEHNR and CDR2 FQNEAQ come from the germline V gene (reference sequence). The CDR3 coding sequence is TGTGCCAGCAGCCCTTTAGTGGGTAAGGGAAACATTCAGTACTTC. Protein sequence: CASSPLVGKGNIQYF.

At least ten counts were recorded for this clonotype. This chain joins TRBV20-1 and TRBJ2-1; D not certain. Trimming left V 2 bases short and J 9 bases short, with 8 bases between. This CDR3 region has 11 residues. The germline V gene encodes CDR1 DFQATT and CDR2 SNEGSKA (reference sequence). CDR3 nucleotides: TGCAGTGCTAGACAAGTGGGTGAGCAGTTCTTC. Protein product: CSARQVGEQFF.

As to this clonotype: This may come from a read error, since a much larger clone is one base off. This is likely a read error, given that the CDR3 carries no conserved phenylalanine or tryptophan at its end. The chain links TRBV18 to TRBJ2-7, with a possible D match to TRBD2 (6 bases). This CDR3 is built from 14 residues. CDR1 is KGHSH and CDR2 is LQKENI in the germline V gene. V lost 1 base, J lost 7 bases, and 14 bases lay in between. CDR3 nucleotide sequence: TGTGCCAGCTCACCACGGGCCCCGGGGAGGGAGCAGTACCTC. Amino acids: CASSPRAPGREQYL.